This TCR beta chain is drawn from a study of long-term antiretroviral therapy in people with HIV. Study-wide results and caveats: Spans of CDR3 length were tighter for HIV repertoires than for controls. The study lacked data on ART adherence, viral resistance or therapy changes.

Trimming took off 0 bases at V and 5 bases at J, with 8 bases between the two ends. Germline-derived CDR1 and CDR2 are SGHRS and YFSETQ. CDR3 length: 13 amino acids. Concerning this clone: The antigen remains unidentified.

Run at survey level, the immunoSEQ assay was version v3.0. The assay was immunoSEQ multiplex PCR, and TCRdb's table has in-frame clones only and misses some. Among about 21,000 clones, 82% were seen once, and the ten largest hold 8% to 9%. The TCR originated in a man in his forties or fifties with HIV. The V gene is TRBV5-1, the J gene TRBJ1-1, with D possibly matching TRBD1 (5 bases). The sequences come from unsorted PBMCs, collected at the start of antiretroviral therapy. The CDR3, as DNA: TGCGCCAGCAGCTTGGCCGAGGGGACTGAAGCTTTCTTT. This sequence encodes CASSLAEGTEAFF. Variable domain in full (rest from reference TRBV5-1 and TRBJ1-1): KAGVTQTPRYLIKTRGQQVTLSCSPISGHRSVSWYQQTPGQGLQFLFEYFSETQRNKGNFPGRFSGRQFSNSRSEMNVSTLELGDSALYLCASSLAEGTEAFFGQGTRLTVV.